This record concerns one T cell receptor (beta chain) sequence. Its matching antigen is unknown. These data are taken from a study of T-cell memory formation after mild COVID-19. Study-level results: Clones shrinking from day 15 to 85 showed even CD4/CD8 mixes; later expanders tilted CD4+. Mainly CM and EM harbored the contracting CD4+ clones; mainly EMRA harbored the CD8+ ones. Clones from the second wave (peaking day 37) had unconfirmed SARS-CoV-2 specificity.

TCRdb called the 5' RACE reads again in MiXCR, with one record for every CDR3 protein. The sample includes about 360,000 distinct CDR3 sequences, roughly 14% of them seen just once. Trimming pared 0 bases from V and 8 bases from J, leaving 12 bases between. CDR1 is SGHRS and CDR2 is YFSETQ in the germline V gene. The CDR3 is 13 residues long. The TCR comes from a man between 18 and 29 years old who had mild COVID-19 (a few samples of this study predate the infection). Cell type and time point are not known. Sequencing was done on a sample of PBMCs or a T cell subset sorted from them (not recorded which). The genes are TRBV5-1 and TRBJ2-7, with D possibly TRBD1 on 5 matching bases. The CDR3 DNA sequence: TGCGCCAGCAGCTTGGAGGGGCACTCCCAGCAGTACTTC. It translates to CASSLEGHSQQYF.